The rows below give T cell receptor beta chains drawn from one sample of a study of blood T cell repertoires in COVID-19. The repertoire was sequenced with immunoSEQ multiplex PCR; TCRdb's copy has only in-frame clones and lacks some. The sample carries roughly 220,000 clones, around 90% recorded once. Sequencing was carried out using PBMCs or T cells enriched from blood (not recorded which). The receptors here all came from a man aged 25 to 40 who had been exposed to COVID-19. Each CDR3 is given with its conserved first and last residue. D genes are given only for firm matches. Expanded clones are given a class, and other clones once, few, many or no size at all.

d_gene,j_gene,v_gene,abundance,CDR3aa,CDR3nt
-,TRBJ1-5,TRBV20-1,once,CSASLRTARDQPQHF,TGCAGTGCTAGTCTCCGAACCGCGAGGGATCAGCCCCAGCATTTT
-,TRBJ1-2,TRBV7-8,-,CASSLARWAQSMDGYTF,TGTGCCAGCAGCTTAGCGCGATGGGCACAATCTATGGATGGCTACACCTTC
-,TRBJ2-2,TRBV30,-,CASSNSNTGELFF,TGTGCCAGTAGCAACTCGAACACCGGGGAGCTGTTTTTT
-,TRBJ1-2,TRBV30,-,CAWSLGSGGGYTF,TGTGCCTGGAGTCTCGGGTCCGGGGGTGGCTACACCTTC
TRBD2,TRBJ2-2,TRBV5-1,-,CASSGTSGNTGELFF,TGCGCCAGCAGCGGCACTAGCGGGAACACCGGGGAGCTGTTTTTT
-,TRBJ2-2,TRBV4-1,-,CASSQDTLATGELFF,TGCGCCAGCAGCCAAGATACGCTGGCTACCGGGGAGCTGTTTTTT
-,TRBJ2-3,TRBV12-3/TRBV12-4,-,CASSNSGFGTQYF,TGTGCCAGCAGTAACTCAGGGTTCGGTACGCAGTATTTT
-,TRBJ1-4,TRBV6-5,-,CASSPGGIGNEKLFF,TGTGCCAGCAGCCCCGGGGGGATCGGGAATGAAAAACTGTTTTTT
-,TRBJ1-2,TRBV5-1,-,CASSETNYGYTF,TGCGCCAGCAGTGAGACTAACTATGGCTACACCTTC
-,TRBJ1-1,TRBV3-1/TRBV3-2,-,CASSLTRGTEAFF,TGTGCCAGCAGCCTCACCAGGGGCACTGAAGCTTTCTTT
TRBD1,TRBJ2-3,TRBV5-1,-,CASAQGDTTDTQYF,TGCGCCAGCGCTCAGGGGGACACCACAGATACGCAGTATTTT
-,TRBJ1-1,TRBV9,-,CASSATRGGNTEAFF,TGTGCCAGCAGCGCTACCAGAGGGGGGAACACTGAAGCTTTCTTT
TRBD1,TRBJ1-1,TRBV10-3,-,CAISRGDRADPEAFF,TGTGCCATCAGTCGGGGGGACAGGGCAGACCCTGAAGCTTTCTTT
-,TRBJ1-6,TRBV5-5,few,CASSLAAIYNSPLHF,TGTGCCAGCAGCTTGGCTGCGATTTATAATTCACCCCTCCACTTT
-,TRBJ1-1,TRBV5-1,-,CASSATGAVGTEAFF,TGCGCCAGCAGCGCAACGGGTGCGGTTGGCACTGAAGCTTTCTTT
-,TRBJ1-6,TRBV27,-,CASSLTASSYNSPLHF,TGTGCCAGCAGTTTGACAGCAAGCTCCTATAATTCACCCCTCCACTTT
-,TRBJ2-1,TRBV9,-,CASSVELDDWNEQFF,TGTGCCAGCAGCGTAGAACTAGACGACTGGAATGAGCAGTTCTTC
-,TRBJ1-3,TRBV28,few,CASSLFKAVSGNTIYF,TGTGCCAGCAGTTTATTTAAAGCTGTTTCTGGAAACACCATATATTTT
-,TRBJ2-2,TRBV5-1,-,CASRASMYTGELFF,TGCGCCAGCAGGGCTAGTATGTACACCGGGGAGCTGTTTTTT
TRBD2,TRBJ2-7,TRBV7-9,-,CASSSRRLASSYEQYF,TGTGCCAGCAGCTCGAGAAGACTAGCGAGTTCCTACGAGCAGTACTTC
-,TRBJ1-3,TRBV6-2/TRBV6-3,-,CASSYSAVMSGNTIYF,TGTGCCAGCAGTTACTCCGCGGTTATGTCTGGAAACACCATATATTTT
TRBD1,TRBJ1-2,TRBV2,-,CATGGGNYGYTF,TGTGCCACAGGGGGCGGCAACTATGGCTACACCTTC
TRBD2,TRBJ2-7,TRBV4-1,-,CASSQDGRGASYEQYF,TGCGCCAGCAGCCAAGATGGGCGGGGGGCCTCCTACGAGCAGTACTTC
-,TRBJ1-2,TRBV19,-,CASSSTEGPLGYTF,TGTGCCAGTAGTTCCACCGAGGGTCCGCTGGGCTACACCTTC
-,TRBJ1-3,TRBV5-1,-,CASSQNSGNTIYF,TGCGCCAGCAGCCAAAACTCTGGAAACACCATATATTTT
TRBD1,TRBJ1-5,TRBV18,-,CASSPPGTGPFNQPQHF,TGTGCCAGCTCACCCCCCGGGACAGGGCCTTTCAATCAGCCCCAGCATTTT
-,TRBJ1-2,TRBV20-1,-,CSARLTRGYTF,TGCAGTGCCCGACTAACTCGGGGCTACACCTTC
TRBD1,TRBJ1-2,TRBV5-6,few,CASSQTGDYSNYGYTF,TGTGCCAGCAGCCAGACAGGGGATTACTCCAACTATGGCTACACCTTC
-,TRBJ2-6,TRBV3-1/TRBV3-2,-,CASSQLQILSGANVLTF,TGTGCCAGCAGCCAGTTACAGATCCTCTCTGGGGCCAACGTCCTGACTTTC
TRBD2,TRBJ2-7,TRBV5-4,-,CASSWEPGLGYEQYF,TGTGCCAGCAGCTGGGAGCCGGGACTAGGCTACGAGCAGTACTTC
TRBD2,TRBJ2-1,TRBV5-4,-,CASSFPLRGGANDEQFF,TGTGCCAGCAGCTTCCCTCTACGCGGGGGGGCTAATGATGAGCAGTTCTTC
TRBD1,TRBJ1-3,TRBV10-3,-,CAISFSGTDGNTIYF,TGTGCCATCAGTTTTTCCGGGACAGACGGAAACACCATATATTTT
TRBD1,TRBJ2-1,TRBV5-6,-,CASSVGGQGAEQFF,TGTGCCAGCAGCGTAGGGGGACAGGGAGCTGAGCAGTTCTTC
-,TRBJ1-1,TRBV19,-,CASSIGGRSAEAFF,TGTGCCAGTAGTATAGGAGGCAGATCGGCCGAAGCTTTCTTT
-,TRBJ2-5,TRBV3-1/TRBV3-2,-,CASSPRTNQAETQYF,TGTGCCAGCAGCCCCCGGACAAATCAAGCGGAGACCCAGTACTTC
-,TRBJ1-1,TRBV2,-,CASARDLNTEAFF,TGTGCCAGCGCCCGGGATCTAAACACTGAAGCTTTCTTT
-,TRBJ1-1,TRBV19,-,CASSMGDSNTEAFF,TGTGCCAGTAGTATGGGTGACAGCAACACTGAAGCTTTCTTT
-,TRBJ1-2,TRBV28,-,CASSLGQGRIYGYTF,TGTGCCAGCAGTTTAGGGCAGGGCCGGATCTATGGCTACACCTTC
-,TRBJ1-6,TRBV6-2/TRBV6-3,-,CASSSLQESANLHF,TGTGCCAGCAGTAGCCTACAGGAGTCAGCGAACCTCCACTTT
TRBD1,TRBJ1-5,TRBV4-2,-,CASSQADTGGQPQHF,TGTGCCAGCAGCCAAGCCGACACAGGGGGGCAGCCCCAGCATTTT
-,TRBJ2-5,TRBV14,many,CASSLAVGETQYF,TGTGCCAGCAGCCTGGCGGTTGGAGAGACCCAGTACTTC
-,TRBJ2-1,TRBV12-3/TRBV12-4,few,CASSLGRYNEQFF,TGTGCCAGCAGTTTAGGCAGGTACAATGAGCAGTTCTTC
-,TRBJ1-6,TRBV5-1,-,CASSPGLGGGFINSPLHF,TGCGCCAGCAGCCCTGGACTCGGGGGTGGCTTTATTAATTCACCCCTCCACTTT
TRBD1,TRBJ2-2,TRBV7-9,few,CASRGTDLDTGELFF,TGTGCCAGCAGGGGGACAGATTTGGACACCGGGGAGCTGTTTTTT
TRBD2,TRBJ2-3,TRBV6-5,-,CASSYRRGGGDTQYF,TGTGCCAGCAGTTACCGGCGGGGGGGCGGTGATACGCAGTATTTT
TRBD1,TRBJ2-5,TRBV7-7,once,CASSLSQGARETQYF,TGTGCCAGCAGCTTGTCTCAGGGGGCCCGGGAGACCCAGTACTTC
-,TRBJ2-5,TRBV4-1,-,CASSQGPYRGGEQETQYF,TGCGCCAGCAGCCAAGGGCCCTACAGAGGCGGGGAACAAGAGACCCAGTACTTC
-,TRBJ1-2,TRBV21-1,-,CASMAGANGYTF,TGTGCCAGCATGGCAGGGGCGAATGGCTACACCTTC